A selection of T cell receptor beta chains follows, all from one sample in a study of tumor and adjacent non-tumor tissue in lung cancer. TCRdb recomputed calls from the multiplex PCR reads with MiXCR, one row per CDR3 protein. The data contain tens of thousands of distinct CDR3 sequences, roughly 80% of them seen just once; the ten biggest clones take up over 9.5%. The specimen sequenced was lung tumor tissue. The receptor source for this set is a woman between 45 and 65 years old with non-small cell lung cancer. The CDR3 runs from the conserved cysteine through the conserved F or W. Fields, in order: J gene, clone size, V gene, D gene, CDR3 length, CDR3 protein, CDR3 DNA. The D gene is left open where the match is weak. Clone size, where shown, is once, few, many, or a class for clones that have expanded.

TRBJ2-6 | . | TRBV4-2 | . | 16 | CASSHDTNSGANVLTF | TGTGCCAGCAGTCATGATACAAACTCTGGGGCCAACGTCCTGACTTTC
TRBJ1-3 | . | TRBV4-2 | . | 15 | CASSRGEGEGNTIYF | TGTGCCAGCAGTCGCGGAGAGGGGGAAGGAAACACCATATATTTT
TRBJ2-6 | medium-sized | TRBV11-2 | . | 17 | CASSFEGGAFGANVLTF | TGTGCCAGCAGCTTCGAGGGGGGAGCCTTCGGGGCCAACGTCCTGACTTTC
TRBJ2-7 | few | TRBV6-5 | . | 14 | CVSSLYDNSYEQYF | TGTGTCAGCAGTCTATATGACAACTCCTACGAGCAGTACTTC
TRBJ2-3 | . | TRBV11-2 | TRBD1 | 13 | CTSSLDREDTQYF | TGTACCAGTAGCTTAGACAGGGAAGATACGCAGTATTTT
TRBJ1-1 | . | TRBV12-3/TRBV12-4 | . | 14 | CTSSFHGQNTEAFF | TGTACCAGCAGTTTTCATGGACAGAACACTGAAGCTTTCTTT
TRBJ2-1 | . | TRBV7-8 | . | 15 | CASSSRLASYNKQFF | TGTGCCAGCAGCTCCCGATTAGCGTCCTACAATAAGCAGTTCTTC
TRBJ1-2 | medium-sized | TRBV7-9 | . | 13 | CASSFGTYYGYTF | TGTGCCAGCAGCTTCGGGACATACTATGGCTACACCTTC
TRBJ2-2 | . | TRBV6-6 | TRBD1 | 17 | CANSFGNLGQGAGELFF | TGTGCCAACAGTTTTGGAAATTTGGGACAGGGTGCCGGGGAGCTGTTTTTT
TRBJ2-2 | . | TRBV4-2 | TRBD2 | 17 | CASNQGFQREFTGELFF | TGTGCCAGCAACCAAGGCTTCCAGCGGGAGTTCACCGGGGAGCTGTTTTTT
TRBJ2-1 | . | TRBV11-3 | TRBD2 | 17 | CASSLGTSSSPYYEQFF | TGTGCCAGCAGCTTAGGGACTAGCAGTAGCCCCTACTATGAGCAGTTCTTC
TRBJ1-2 | . | TRBV4-1 | . | 14 | CASSQVGFDYGYTF | TGCGCCAGCAGCCAAGTCGGATTTGACTATGGCTACACCTTC
TRBJ2-2 | . | TRBV4-2 | . | 16 | CASTQGTIANTGELFF | TGTGCCAGCACCCAGGGCACCATCGCCAACACCGGGGAGCTGTTTTTT
TRBJ1-5 | . | TRBV4-2 | . | 16 | CASSQGSRYSNQPQHF | TGTGCCAGCAGCCAAGGATCGAGATATAGCAATCAGCCACAGCATTTT
TRBJ2-1 | . | TRBV25-1 | . | 15 | CASSEYDGSHNEQFF | TGTGCCAGCAGTGAATATGACGGGTCCCACAATGAGCAGTTCTTC
TRBJ2-2 | . | TRBV12-3/TRBV12-4 | TRBD1 | 15 | CASSLTGLGTGKLFF | TGTGCCAGCAGTTTGACAGGGTTGGGCACCGGGAAGCTGTTTTTT
TRBJ2-7 | . | TRBV20-1 | TRBD2 | 15 | CSVREQLAGTYERYF | TGCAGTGTTAGAGAACAACTAGCGGGAACCTACGAGCGGTACTTC
TRBJ2-7 | once | TRBV12-3/TRBV12-4 | . | 14 | CASSLGHGGNEQCF | TGTGCCAGCAGTTTGGGGCATGGGGGCAACGAGCAGTGCTTC
TRBJ2-5 | many | TRBV4-1 | . | 15 | CASSQDTVRRETQYF | TGCGCCAGCAGCCAAGATACGGTCCGTAGGGAGACCCAGTACTTC
TRBJ2-1 | . | TRBV11-2 | . | 16 | CASSPGGLVGVGEQFF | TGTGCCAGTAGCCCAGGGGGGCTAGTGGGAGTAGGTGAGCAATTCTTC
TRBJ2-1 | . | TRBV29-1 | . | 13 | CSVSGRGYNEQFF | TGCAGCGTTTCGGGACGGGGCTACAATGAGCAGTTCTTC
TRBJ1-1 | . | TRBV6-6 | TRBD1 | 18 | CANSSLGTEGIKNTEAFF | TGTGCCAACAGTTCCTTGGGGACAGAGGGCATAAAGAACACTGAGGCTTTCTTT